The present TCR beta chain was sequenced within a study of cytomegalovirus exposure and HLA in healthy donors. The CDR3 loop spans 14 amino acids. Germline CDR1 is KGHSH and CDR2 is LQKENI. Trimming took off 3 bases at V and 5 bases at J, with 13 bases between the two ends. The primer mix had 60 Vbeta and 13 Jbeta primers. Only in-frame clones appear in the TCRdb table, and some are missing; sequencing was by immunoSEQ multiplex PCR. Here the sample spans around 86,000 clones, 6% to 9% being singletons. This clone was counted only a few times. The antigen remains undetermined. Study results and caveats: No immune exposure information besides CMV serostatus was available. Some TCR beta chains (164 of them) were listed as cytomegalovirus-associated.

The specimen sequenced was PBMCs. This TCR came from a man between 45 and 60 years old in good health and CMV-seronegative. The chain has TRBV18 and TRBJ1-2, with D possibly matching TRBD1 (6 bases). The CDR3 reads CASSPGDRLYGYTF. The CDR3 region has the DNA TGTGCCAGCTCACCTGGAGACAGGCTTTATGGCTACACCTTC. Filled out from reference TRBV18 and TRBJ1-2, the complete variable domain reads NAGVMQNPRHLVRRRGQEARLRCSPMKGHSHVYWYRQLPEEGLKFMVYLQKENIIDESGMPKERFSAEFPKEGPSILRIQQVVRGDSAAYFCASSPGDRLYGYTFGSGTRLTVV.